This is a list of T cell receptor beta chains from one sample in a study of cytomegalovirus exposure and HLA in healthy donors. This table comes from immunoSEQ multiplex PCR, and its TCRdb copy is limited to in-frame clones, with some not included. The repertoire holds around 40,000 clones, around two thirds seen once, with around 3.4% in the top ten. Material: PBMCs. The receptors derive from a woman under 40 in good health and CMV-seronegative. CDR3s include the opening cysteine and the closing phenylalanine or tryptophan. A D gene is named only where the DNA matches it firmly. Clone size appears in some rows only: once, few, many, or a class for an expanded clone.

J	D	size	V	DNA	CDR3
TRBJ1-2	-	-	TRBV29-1	TGCAGCGTTATCCCCGCCCAGGGCCCCCATCTCTATGGCTACACCTTC	CSVIPAQGPHLYGYTF
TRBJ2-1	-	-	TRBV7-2	TGTGCCAGCAGCCCTGAACCACTGAACAATGAGCAGTTCTTC	CASSPEPLNNEQFF
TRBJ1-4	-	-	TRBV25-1	TGTGCCAGCAGTGAATCAGTACCTAATGAAAAACTGTTTTTT	CASSESVPNEKLFF
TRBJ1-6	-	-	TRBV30	TGTGCCTCCGAGGGCCGGATAAGTTCACCCCTCCACTTT	CASEGRISSPLHF
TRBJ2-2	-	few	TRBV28	TGTGCCAGCAGCCCCTCCGGGACAACTGCGAACACCGGGGAGCTGTTTTTT	CASSPSGTTANTGELFF
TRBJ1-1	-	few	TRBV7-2	TGTGCCAGCAGCTTAAAAGGGGACACTGAAGCTTTCTTT	CASSLKGDTEAFF
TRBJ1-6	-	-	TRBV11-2	TGTGCCAGCAGCTTAGGGGCAGGGCCTACACCCCTCCACTTT	CASSLGAGPTPLHF
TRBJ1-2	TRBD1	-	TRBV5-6	TGTGCCAGCAGCTTCTCGGACAGGTATGGCTACACCTTC	CASSFSDRYGYTF
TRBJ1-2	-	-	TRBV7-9	TGTGCCAGCAGCCTAGGGGAGGGGGGCTACACCTTC	CASSLGEGGYTF
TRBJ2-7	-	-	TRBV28	TGTGCCAGCAGTGATAGGGGTGTAACTCCCTACGAGCAGTACTTC	CASSDRGVTPYEQYF
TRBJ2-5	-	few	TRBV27	TGTGCCAGCAGTGAAGCCGGGGGGCCGATTGAGACCCAGTACTTC	CASSEAGGPIETQYF
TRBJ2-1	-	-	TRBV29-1	TGCAGCGTTGAACAGGGGGGTGACAATGAGCAGTTCTTC	CSVEQGGDNEQFF
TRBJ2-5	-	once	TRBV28	TGTGCCAGCAGTACCGACAGGCAAGAGACCCAGTACTTC	CASSTDRQETQYF
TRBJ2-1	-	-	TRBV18	TGTGCCAGCTCACCCCAGGGTAAGGACAATGAGCAGTTCTTC	CASSPQGKDNEQFF
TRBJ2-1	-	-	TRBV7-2	TGTGCCAGCAGCTTATTTGCCGGGGCCTACAATGAGCAGTTCTTC	CASSLFAGAYNEQFF
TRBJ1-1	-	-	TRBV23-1	TGCGCCAGCAGTCAATCGGGGGGGAGCCCTGAAGCTTTCTTT	CASSQSGGSPEAFF
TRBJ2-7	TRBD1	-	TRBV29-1	TGCAGCGTTGGACAGGGCAGCTCCTACGAGCAGTACTTC	CSVGQGSSYEQYF
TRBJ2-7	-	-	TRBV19	TGTGCCAGCAGACATGACAGGGAGCAGTACTTC	CASRHDREQYF
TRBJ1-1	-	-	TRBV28	TGTGCCAGCAGTACAATGGGCTCTGAGAACACTGAAGCTTTCTTT	CASSTMGSENTEAFF
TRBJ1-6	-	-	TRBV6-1	TGTGCCAGCAGGAGCTCCTATAATTCACCCCTCCACTTT	CASRSSYNSPLHF
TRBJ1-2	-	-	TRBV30	TGTGCCTGGAGTCGTCAGGCGCTACCAACGGCTAACTATGGCTACACCTTC	CAWSRQALPTANYGYTF
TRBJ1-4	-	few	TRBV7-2	TGTGCCAGCAGCTTAGACGGCGGTTTAAATGAAAAACTGTTTTTT	CASSLDGGLNEKLFF
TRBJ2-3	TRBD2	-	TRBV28	TGTGCCAGCATCGGACTAGCGGTAACAGATACGCAGTATTTT	CASIGLAVTDTQYF
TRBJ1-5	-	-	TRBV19	TGTGCCAGTAGTCAGGGGAAGCAGCCCCAGCATTTT	CASSQGKQPQHF